This TCR beta chain derives from a study of blood T cell repertoires in COVID-19. This CDR3 has 15 amino acids. Germline loops: CDR1 SNHLY, CDR2 FYNNEI. With 5 bases removed from V and 0 bases from J, the gap between germline ends came to 10 bases. This table comes from immunoSEQ multiplex PCR, and its TCRdb copy is limited to in-frame clones, with some not included. The sample contains 90,000 to 100,000 clones, approximately 84% of which appear only once. This chain joins TRBV2 and TRBJ1-4, with D maybe TRBD1 (5 bases). The TCR was taken from a man aged 55 to 70 with acute or convalescent COVID-19. Sequenced input: peripheral blood. As DNA, the CDR3 is TGTGCCAGCAGTCATGACAGAGCAACTAATGAAAAACTGTTTTTT. This translates into CASSHDRATNEKLFF.